The 16 T cell receptor beta chains presented below share a single source sample, sequenced in a study of post-analysis software for immune sequencing data. The study's findings and limits: Controls had lower frequencies than patients of roughly five TRBV segments, which included TRBV5-6, TRBV5-1 and TRBV20-1.

For these receptors, no antigen is known. Sequencing libraries made from TCR beta cDNA carried unique molecular identifiers. TCRdb re-analysed the PCR reads in MiXCR, keeping a single row per CDR3 protein. Among hundreds of thousands of distinct CDR3 sequences listed, 44% were seen once. The sample was blood. These receptor sequences come from a girl aged 10 to 17 with multiple sclerosis.

V is TRBV20-1 and J is TRBJ2-4; the D gene is possibly TRBD2 (5 bases). CDR1 is DFQATT and CDR2 is SNEGSKA in the germline V gene (reference sequence). CDR3 length: 13 amino acids. Trimming left V 7 bases short and J 4 bases short, with 14 bases between. The CDR3 DNA follows: TGCAGTGTCTTCCGGGAATGGAAAAACATTCAGTACTTC. It specifies CSVFREWKNIQYF.

V and J are TRBV7-8 and TRBJ1-5; D remains unclear. This CDR3 spans 17 amino acids. Per germline, CDR1 SGHVS and CDR2 FQNEAQ. With 0 bases removed from V and 0 bases from J, the gap between germline ends came to 12 bases. DNA of the CDR3: TGTGCCAGCAGCTTAGCGATACGGTTATATAGCAATCAGCCCCAGCATTTT. This gives the protein CASSLAIRLYSNQPQHF.

The chain links TRBV4-1 to TRBJ1-2, with 7 bases lining up with TRBD1. Per germline, CDR1 MGHRA and CDR2 YSYEKL. Losses at the gene ends were 4 bases for V and 2 bases for J; bases not matched to a gene: 7. The length of the CDR3 is 15 residues. The CDR3 loop reads CASSLLGGRNYGYTF. In DNA, the CDR3 is TGCGCCAGCAGCCTCCTAGGGGGCAGGAACTATGGCTACACCTTC.

The chain recombines TRBV6-2 or TRBV6-3 with TRBJ1-2; D gene uncertain. Germline CDR1 is MNHEY and CDR2 is SVGEGT. V lost 6 bases to trimming and J lost 5 bases, with 16 bases between them. The CDR3 runs to 14 residues. CDR3 residues: CASSYRGQPYGYTF. CDR3 bases: TGTGCCAGCAGCTACCGAGGCCAGCCTTATGGCTACACCTTC.

The chain is built from TRBV5-5 and TRBJ2-1, with 10 bases that match TRBD2. CDR1 is SGHKS and CDR2 is YYEKEE in the germline V gene (reference sequence). The CDR3 length is 15 residues. J lost 7 bases, V lost 3 bases, and 7 bases had no gene match. CDR3: CASSWTSGLSNEQFF. The CDR3, as DNA: TGTGCCAGCAGCTGGACTAGCGGATTGTCAAATGAGCAGTTCTTC.

The rearrangement links TRBV4-2 to TRBJ2-1, with D maybe TRBD1 (5 bases). The CDR3 has 16 amino acids. V gave up 5 bases and J gave up 9 bases, with 23 bases separating them. CDR1 and CDR2 from the germline V gene are LGHNA and YNFKEQ. The chain's CDR3 is CASSVQGQGPLGEQFF. CDR3 in DNA: TGTGCCAGCAGCGTCCAAGGGCAGGGTCCCTTGGGTGAGCAGTTCTTC.

The chain joins TRBV6-5 to TRBJ2-1; D is perhaps TRBD1 (5 bases). V lost 9 bases to trimming and J lost 8 bases, with 17 bases between them. Germline CDR1 reads MNHEY; CDR2 reads SVGAGI. The CDR3 covers 13 residues. The CDR3 nucleotides read TGTGCCAGTAGTCAGGGTCGATGGGATGAGCAGTTCTTC. This sequence encodes CASSQGRWDEQFF.

The gene calls are TRBV12-3 or TRBV12-4 and TRBJ2-7; TRBD2 might be the D (6 bases). Trimming removed 0 bases from V and 12 bases from J, with 21 bases in between. The CDR3 is made up of 15 amino acids. Written as DNA, the CDR3 is TGTGCCAGCAGTTTAGCGCGTGGGTTTGGGAGGCACCCGTACTTC. It is translated as CASSLARGFGRHPYF.

The rearrangement uses TRBV20-1 and TRBJ2-7; 8 positions match TRBD1. The ends lost 4 bases at V and 0 bases at J; junction bases unmatched: 5. The length of the CDR3 is 14 residues. Germline values: CDR1 DFQATT, CDR2 SNEGSKA (reference sequence). The CDR3 region has the DNA TGCAGTGCTAACCTAGGACAGGGCTCCTACGAGCAGTACTTC. As protein: CSANLGQGSYEQYF.

The chain joins TRBV5-1 to TRBJ2-1; D is unclear. Per the germline V gene, CDR1 is SGHRS and CDR2 is YFSETQ. V lost 0 bases to trimming and J lost 9 bases, with 10 bases between them. CDR3 length equals 13 residues. The CDR3 spells CASSLDEMGEQFF. CDR3 nucleotides: TGCGCCAGCAGCTTGGATGAGATGGGTGAGCAGTTCTTC.

This clonotype was seen a handful of times. This rearrangement joins TRBV29-1 to TRBJ2-7, with D tentatively TRBD2 (6 bases). The CDR3 covers 12 residues. The germline V gene has CDR1 SQVTM and CDR2 ANQGSEA. Trimming cost V 2 bases and J 9 bases, with 14 bases left between them. This CDR3 reads CSVERPPGRQYF. CDR3 DNA: TGCAGCGTTGAAAGACCACCCGGGAGGCAGTACTTC.

V is TRBV10-3 and J is TRBJ2-7, with D possibly being TRBD1 (6 bases). This CDR3 contains 13 residues. The germline V gene has CDR1 ENHRY and CDR2 SYGVKD. Trimming removed 7 bases at V and 2 bases at J, with 12 bases between. CDR3 nucleotides: TGTGCCATCAAGGGGGACATCCCCTACGAGCAGTACTTC. Residues: CAIKGDIPYEQYF.

There are a few counts of this clonotype. This rearrangement joins TRBV29-1 to TRBJ2-7; TRBD2 might be the D (6 bases). Germline CDR1 is SQVTM and CDR2 is ANQGSEA. V dropped 3 bases and J dropped 7 bases, with 10 bases sitting between them. This CDR3 contains 11 residues. The CDR3 nucleotides read TGCAGCGTTGATGGGGGGAGGGAGCAGTACTTC. Protein: CSVDGGREQYF.

The chain joins TRBV6-5 to TRBJ1-2; maybe TRBD1 (5 bases). The germline CDR1 and CDR2 sequences are MNHEY and SVGAGI. V shed 5 bases and J shed 2 bases, with 18 bases lying between them. The CDR3 covers 16 residues. The CDR3 is CASSRLGQDANYGYTF. For the CDR3, the DNA is TGTGCCAGCAGTCGTCTCGGACAAGACGCCAACTATGGCTACACCTTC.

Regarding this clonotype: Relative to the germline gene, one junction end is altered; a read error may explain this. The genes are TRBV7-2 and TRBJ1-1; no definite D call. The CDR3 extends over 13 amino acids. The germline gives CDR1 SGHTA, CDR2 FQGNSA. CDR3 region: CASGLTPNTEAFF. Written as DNA, the CDR3 is TGTGCCAGCGGTTTAACACCAAACACTGAGGCTTTCTTT.

This clonotype was counted between two and nine times. J is TRBJ2-7 and V is TRBV5-1; D is possibly TRBD2 (5 bases). Trimming took 4 bases from V and 0 from J, leaving 14 bases between them. CDR1 and CDR2 from the germline V gene are SGHRS and YFSETQ. The CDR3 consists of 15 residues. The CDR3 spells CASSPFTGSSYEQYF. The CDR3 nucleotides are TGCGCCAGCAGCCCCTTCACGGGGAGCTCCTACGAGCAGTACTTC.